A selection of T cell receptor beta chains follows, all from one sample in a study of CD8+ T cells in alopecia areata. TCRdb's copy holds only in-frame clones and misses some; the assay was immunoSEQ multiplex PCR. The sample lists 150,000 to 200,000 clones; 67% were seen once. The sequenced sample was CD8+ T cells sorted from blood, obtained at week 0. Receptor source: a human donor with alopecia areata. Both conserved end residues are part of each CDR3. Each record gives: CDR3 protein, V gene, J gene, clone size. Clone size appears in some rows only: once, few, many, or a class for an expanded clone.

CDR3aa: CASSMGTGNEKLFF
v_gene: TRBV5-6
j_gene: TRBJ1-4
abundance: NA

CDR3aa: CASSLSGTGYNEQFF
v_gene: TRBV5-6
j_gene: TRBJ2-1
abundance: NA

CDR3aa: CASSRRDKPYEQYF
v_gene: TRBV6-5
j_gene: TRBJ2-7
abundance: NA

CDR3aa: CATLRGASYNEQFF
v_gene: TRBV15
j_gene: TRBJ2-1
abundance: NA

CDR3aa: CASSLIASGQETQYF
v_gene: TRBV7-2
j_gene: TRBJ2-5
abundance: once

CDR3aa: CSVPKDNEQFF
v_gene: TRBV29-1
j_gene: TRBJ2-1
abundance: NA

CDR3aa: CASIRGDRVVETQYF
v_gene: TRBV7-9
j_gene: TRBJ2-5
abundance: medium-sized

CDR3aa: CASSQDSGGSTDTQYF
v_gene: TRBV4-2
j_gene: TRBJ2-3
abundance: NA

CDR3aa: CASRRDRPISGANVLTF
v_gene: TRBV5-1
j_gene: TRBJ2-6
abundance: NA

CDR3aa: CASSSGTGGYEQYF
v_gene: TRBV5-6
j_gene: TRBJ2-7
abundance: NA

CDR3aa: CASSLEVGGYEQYF
v_gene: TRBV5-1
j_gene: TRBJ2-7
abundance: NA

CDR3aa: CASSEASGADTQYF
v_gene: TRBV6-4
j_gene: TRBJ2-3
abundance: NA

CDR3aa: CSVLDKNTEAFF
v_gene: TRBV29-1
j_gene: TRBJ1-1
abundance: NA

CDR3aa: CASSYLTRGPYGYTF
v_gene: TRBV19
j_gene: TRBJ1-2
abundance: NA

CDR3aa: CASNRDSATDTQYF
v_gene: TRBV5-5
j_gene: TRBJ2-3
abundance: NA

CDR3aa: CARLTAGYGYTF
v_gene: TRBV5-1
j_gene: TRBJ1-2
abundance: NA

CDR3aa: CASSFGSGGEETQYF
v_gene: TRBV9
j_gene: TRBJ2-5
abundance: NA

CDR3aa: CSVGFHGGATEAFF
v_gene: TRBV29-1
j_gene: TRBJ1-1
abundance: NA

CDR3aa: CASSDIGNEQFF
v_gene: TRBV2
j_gene: TRBJ2-1
abundance: NA

CDR3aa: CASREDLGTDEQYF
v_gene: TRBV6-1
j_gene: NA
abundance: NA

CDR3aa: CARTDPGTNTEAFF
v_gene: TRBV2
j_gene: TRBJ1-1
abundance: NA

CDR3aa: CASSLDLAGVEQFF
v_gene: TRBV5-1
j_gene: TRBJ2-1
abundance: NA

CDR3aa: CSVVAEGAYEQYF
v_gene: TRBV29-1
j_gene: TRBJ2-7
abundance: NA